The sequence of this TCR beta chain was determined in a study of OX40 agonist ivuxolimab in advanced cancers. Study at large: A diagnosis of hepatocellular carcinoma, melanoma, renal cell or head and neck cancer was present in dose-escalation patients. Points from the study as a whole: Among some nonresponders, normalized T-cell clonal expansion was also low.

On this clone itself: The antigen is unknown.

TCRdb keeps only in-frame clones here, not all; method: immunoSEQ multiplex PCR. The sample lists roughly 98,000 clones; about 79% were seen once. V was pared by 5 bases and J by 7 bases, with 15 bases between. This CDR3 spans 15 amino acids. The germline V gene encodes CDR1 SGHVS and CDR2 FQNEAQ. The gene calls are TRBV7-8 and TRBJ2-6; D might be TRBD1 (6 bases). The receptor comes from an adult with an advanced solid tumor such as melanoma, head and neck, liver or kidney cancer. The sequences come from CD4+ or CD8+ T cells sorted from blood, collected in a trial of the OX40 agonist ivuxolimab. Here the CDR3 DNA reads TGTGCCAGCAGCCCTGTGTTGGGGGCAGCCAACGTCCTGACTTTC. Protein: CASSPVLGAANVLTF. Together with reference TRBV7-8 and TRBJ2-6, the CDR3 gives the full variable domain: GAGVSQSPRYKVAKRGQDVALRCDPISGHVSLFWYQQALGQGPEFLTYFQNEAQLDKSGLPSDRFFAERPEGSVSTLKIQRTQQEDSAVYLCASSPVLGAANVLTFGAGSRLTVL.